The rows below give T cell receptor beta chains drawn from one sample of a study of blood T cell repertoires in COVID-19. Some clones are missing from TCRdb's copy, which holds only in-frame ones; the method was immunoSEQ multiplex PCR. The table has fewer than 250,000 clones, roughly 80% seen once; the top ten hold about 4.8%. Sequenced sample: peripheral blood. Source of these receptors: an older woman with acute or convalescent COVID-19. The CDR3 runs from the conserved cysteine through the conserved F or W. The D gene is left open where the match is weak. A row's size may be missing; if present it is once, few, many or a size class.

abundance	d_gene	v_gene	j_gene	CDR3aa	CDR3nt
once	TRBD1	TRBV10-3	TRBJ1-1	CAISELGQGTAEAFF	TGTGCCATCAGTGAGTTAGGACAGGGGACAGCTGAAGCTTTCTTT
-	-	TRBV6-5	TRBJ2-3	CASFRGYTDTQYF	TGTGCCAGCTTTAGGGGGTACACAGATACGCAGTATTTT
-	-	TRBV6-5	TRBJ2-7	CASVLAFQGEQYF	TGTGCCAGCGTATTGGCCTTTCAGGGCGAGCAGTACTTC
-	TRBD1	TRBV5-6	TRBJ2-5	CASSLTGGDETQYF	TGTGCCAGCAGCTTGACAGGGGGCGATGAGACCCAGTACTTC
-	-	TRBV7-2	TRBJ2-2	CASRQKNTGELFF	TGTGCCAGCAGGCAGAAGAACACCGGGGAGCTGTTTTTT
-	-	TRBV3-1/TRBV3-2	TRBJ1-3	CASWSGPGNTIYF	TGTGCCAGCTGGAGTGGCCCCGGAAACACCATATATTTT
-	TRBD1	TRBV13	TRBJ1-1	CASSRRDRGPGTEAFF	TGTGCCAGCAGCAGACGGGACAGGGGGCCGGGGACTGAAGCTTTCTTT
-	TRBD1	TRBV11-2	TRBJ1-4	CASSLGQGDALFF	TGTGCCAGCAGCTTAGGACAGGGGGACGCACTGTTTTTT
-	-	TRBV9	TRBJ2-3	CASSVGYLSGKDTQYF	TGTGCCAGCAGCGTAGGGTATCTCAGCGGTAAAGATACGCAGTATTTT
-	TRBD1	TRBV6-5	TRBJ2-3	CASSRRTGRTDTQYF	TGTGCCAGCAGCCGCCGGACAGGGAGGACAGATACGCAGTATTTT
few	-	TRBV24-1	TRBJ1-5	CATSDLEGQPQHF	TGTGCCACCAGTGATTTGGAGGGTCAGCCCCAGCATTTT
few	TRBD1	TRBV7-9	TRBJ1-5	CASSLEAGGLSNQPQHF	TGTGCCAGCAGCTTGGAGGCAGGGGGCCTAAGCAATCAGCCCCAGCATTTT
many	TRBD1	TRBV5-5	TRBJ2-7	CASSSRQGGQYF	TGTGCCAGCAGCTCTAGACAGGGTGGGCAGTACTTC
-	TRBD1	TRBV5-1	TRBJ1-2	CASSEVGTGGDYTF	TGCGCCAGCAGCGAGGTCGGGACAGGGGGCGACTACACCTTC
-	TRBD1	TRBV18	TRBJ2-7	CASSPPEGQGRYEQYF	TGTGCCAGCTCACCACCGGAGGGACAGGGTAGATACGAGCAGTACTTC
-	-	TRBV6-5	TRBJ1-5	CASRDTPNTGQPQHF	TGTGCCAGCAGGGACACCCCCAACACAGGACAGCCCCAGCATTTT
once	-	TRBV6-5	TRBJ2-5	CASRGPNQETQYF	TGTGCCAGCAGGGGGCCTAACCAAGAGACCCAGTACTTC
-	-	TRBV6-5	TRBJ1-1	CASSYGDNLNTEAFF	TGTGCCAGCAGTTACGGGGACAATCTGAACACTGAAGCTTTCTTT
-	TRBD1	TRBV18	TRBJ1-1	CASSPGQGGWTEAFF	TGTGCCAGCTCACCCGGACAGGGGGGATGGACTGAAGCTTTCTTT
few	-	TRBV2	TRBJ1-1	CASSVRTQNTEAFF	TGTGCCAGCAGTGTAAGGACACAGAACACTGAAGCTTTCTTT
few	TRBD1	TRBV6-5	TRBJ1-5	CASSPQGDQPQHF	TGTGCCAGCAGCCCACAGGGGGATCAGCCCCAGCATTTT
-	-	TRBV19	TRBJ1-4	CASRSDPGATNEKLFF	TGTGCCAGTAGATCCGACCCAGGGGCAACTAATGAAAAACTGTTTTTT
-	TRBD2	TRBV7-9	TRBJ2-1	CASSFTSGGRSYNEQFF	TGTGCCAGCAGCTTTACTAGCGGGGGAAGGTCCTACAATGAGCAGTTCTTC
many	TRBD1	TRBV5-5	TRBJ1-2	CASSLEVTGSGYTF	TGTGCCAGCAGCTTGGAGGTGACAGGGTCGGGCTACACCTTC
-	-	TRBV7-2	TRBJ1-1	CASSLQVRGTEAFF	TGTGCCAGCAGCTTACAGGTACGAGGGACTGAAGCTTTCTTT
-	-	TRBV6-5	TRBJ1-2	CASVSGDYGYTF	TGTGCCAGCGTCTCAGGGGACTATGGCTACACCTTC
-	-	TRBV11-2	TRBJ1-2	CASSPHGLSGGYTF	TGTGCCAGCAGCCCGCATGGCCTATCAGGAGGCTACACCTTC
-	-	TRBV5-6	TRBJ1-1	CASSSRRVAYTEAFF	TGTGCCAGCAGCTCCCGCAGGGTTGCGTACACTGAAGCTTTCTTT
-	-	TRBV7-2	TRBJ2-3	CASSPFAGLTDTQYF	TGTGCCAGCAGCCCCTTCGCGGGGCTCACAGATACGCAGTATTTT
-	-	TRBV28	TRBJ2-1	CASSSTSLDSYEQFF	TGTGCCAGCAGTTCGACTTCTCTTGACAGCTATGAGCAGTTCTTC
once	-	TRBV30	TRBJ1-2	CACRRYGYTF	TGTGCCTGTCGGAGATATGGCTACACCTTC
-	TRBD2	TRBV19	TRBJ2-5	CASSAGVGETQYF	TGTGCCAGTAGTGCGGGGGTGGGAGAGACCCAGTACTTC
-	-	TRBV3-1/TRBV3-2	TRBJ1-1	CASSQVGGDTEAFF	TGTGCCAGCAGCCAAGTTGGAGGGGACACTGAAGCTTTCTTT
once	TRBD1	TRBV6-6	TRBJ2-7	CASSPRQGAAYEQYF	TGTGCCAGCAGTCCTCGACAGGGGGCCGCTTACGAGCAGTACTTC
-	TRBD1	TRBV3-1/TRBV3-2	TRBJ1-2	CASSQDRGQSGYTF	TGTGCCAGCAGCCAGGACAGGGGGCAGAGTGGCTACACCTTC
once	TRBD1	TRBV2	TRBJ1-4	CASSGRTGEFEKLFF	TGTGCCAGCAGTGGAAGGACAGGGGAATTTGAAAAACTGTTTTTT
-	TRBD1	TRBV29-1	TRBJ1-2	CSVRDSRYGYTF	TGCAGCGTTCGGGACAGCCGCTATGGCTACACCTTC